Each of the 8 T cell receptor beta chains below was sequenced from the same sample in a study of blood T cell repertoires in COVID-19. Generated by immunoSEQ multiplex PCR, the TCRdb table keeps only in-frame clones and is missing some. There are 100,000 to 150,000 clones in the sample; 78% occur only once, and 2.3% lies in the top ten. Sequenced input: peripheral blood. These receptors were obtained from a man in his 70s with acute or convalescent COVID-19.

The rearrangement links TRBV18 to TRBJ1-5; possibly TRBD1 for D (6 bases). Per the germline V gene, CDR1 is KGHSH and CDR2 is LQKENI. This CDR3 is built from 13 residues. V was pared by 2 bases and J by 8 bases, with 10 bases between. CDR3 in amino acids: CASSPGRGEPQHF. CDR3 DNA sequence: TGTGCCAGCTCACCAGGCAGGGGTGAGCCCCAGCATTTT.

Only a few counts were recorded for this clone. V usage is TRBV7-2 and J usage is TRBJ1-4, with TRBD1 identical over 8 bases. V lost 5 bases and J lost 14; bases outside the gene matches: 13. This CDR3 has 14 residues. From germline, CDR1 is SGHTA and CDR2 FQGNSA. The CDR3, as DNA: TGTGCCAGCAGCCTCCTACAGGGGGTGTCGTCGCTGTTTTTT. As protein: CASSLLQGVSSLFF.

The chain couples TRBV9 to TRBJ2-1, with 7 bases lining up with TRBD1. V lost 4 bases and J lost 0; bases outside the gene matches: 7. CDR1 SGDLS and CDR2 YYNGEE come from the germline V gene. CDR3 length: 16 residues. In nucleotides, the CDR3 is TGTGCCAGCAGCCCCCAGGGGGTCCGCTCCTACAATGAGCAGTTCTTC. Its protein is CASSPQGVRSYNEQFF.

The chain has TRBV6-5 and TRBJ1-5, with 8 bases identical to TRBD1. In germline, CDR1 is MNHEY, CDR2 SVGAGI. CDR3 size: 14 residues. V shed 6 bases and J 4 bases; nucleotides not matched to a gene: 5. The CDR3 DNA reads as TGTGCCAGCAGCCGGACAGGGTTAAATCAGCCCCAGCATTTT. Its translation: CASSRTGLNQPQHF.

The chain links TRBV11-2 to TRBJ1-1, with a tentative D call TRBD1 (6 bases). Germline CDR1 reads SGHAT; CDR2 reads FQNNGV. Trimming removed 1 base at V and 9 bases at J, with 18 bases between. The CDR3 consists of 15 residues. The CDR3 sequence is CASSLGGQGLAKAFF. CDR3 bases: TGTGCCAGCAGCTTAGGGGGGCAGGGATTGGCTAAAGCTTTCTTT.

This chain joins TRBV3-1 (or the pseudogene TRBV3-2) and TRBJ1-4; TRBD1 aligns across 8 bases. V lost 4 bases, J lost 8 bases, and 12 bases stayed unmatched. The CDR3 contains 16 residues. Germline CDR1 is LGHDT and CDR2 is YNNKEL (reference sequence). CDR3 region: CASSLNRGQGGEKLFF. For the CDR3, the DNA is TGTGCCAGCAGCCTCAACCGCGGACAGGGAGGAGAAAAACTGTTTTTT.

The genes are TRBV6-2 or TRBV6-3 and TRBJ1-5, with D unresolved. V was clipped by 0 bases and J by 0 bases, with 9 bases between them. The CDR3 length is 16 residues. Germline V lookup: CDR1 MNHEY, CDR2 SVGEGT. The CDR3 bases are TGTGCCAGCAGTTACTCGCCGGTTTATAGCAATCAGCCCCAGCATTTT. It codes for CASSYSPVYSNQPQHF.

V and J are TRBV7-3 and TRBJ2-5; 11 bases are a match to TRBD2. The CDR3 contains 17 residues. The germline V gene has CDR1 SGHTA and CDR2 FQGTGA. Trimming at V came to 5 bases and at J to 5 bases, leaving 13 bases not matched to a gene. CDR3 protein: CASSIGVAGGPFETQYF. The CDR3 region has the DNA TGTGCCAGCAGCATAGGGGTAGCGGGGGGGCCCTTTGAGACCCAGTACTTC. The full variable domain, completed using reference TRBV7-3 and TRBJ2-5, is GAGVSQTPSNKVTEKGKYVELRCDPISGHTALYWYRQSLGQGPEFLIYFQGTGAADDSGLPNDRFFAVRPEGSVSTLKIQRTERGDSAVYLCASSIGVAGGPFETQYFGPGTRLLVL.